One and the same sample provided the 12 T cell receptor beta chains below, sequenced in a study of Ad26.COV2.S vaccination and SARS-CoV-2 variants. TCRdb's table, derived via immunoSEQ multiplex PCR, lists solely in-frame clones and lacks some. In the table there are about half a million clones, 80% to 90% of which are singletons. Treatment: some 20 received Ad26.COV2.S at low or high dose, single or two shots; about 5 received placebo; per-sample allocation not given. Sampling was performed 63 days after the first vaccine or placebo injection. The source was peripheral blood, collected in a trial of Ad26.COV2.S vaccine versus placebo. The receptors come from a person between 18 and 60 years old who received the Ad26.COV2.S COVID-19 vaccine or a placebo.

The V and J genes are TRBV6-5 and TRBJ1-6, with 7 bases identical to TRBD1. Germline lookup yields CDR1 MNHEY and CDR2 SVGAGI. The CDR3 is 13 amino acids. Trimming removed 6 bases from V and 7 bases from J; junction bases left unmatched: 3. In nucleotides, the CDR3 is TGTGCCAGCAGACAGGGGCCAAATTCACCCCTCCACTTT. This translates into CASRQGPNSPLHF.

The chain is built from TRBV11-1 and TRBJ2-7; 8 nucleotides agree with TRBD2. Losses at the gene ends were 3 bases for V and 0 bases for J; bases not matched to a gene: 1. This CDR3 is built from 14 residues. Germline-derived CDR1 and CDR2 are SGHAT and FQDESV (reference sequence). CDR3 sequence reads: CASSLGTSSYEQYF. The CDR3 region has the DNA TGTGCCAGCAGCTTGGGGACTAGCTCCTACGAGCAGTACTTC.

The gene calls are TRBV4-3 and TRBJ1-1; D not certain. Germline V CDR1 and CDR2: LGHNA, YSLEER. V was trimmed by 0 bases and J by 0 bases, leaving 5 bases between them. The CDR3 has 14 residues. CDR3: CASSQDTVNTEAFF. CDR3 nucleotides: TGCGCCAGCAGCCAAGATACAGTGAACACTGAAGCTTTCTTT.

V usage is TRBV24-1 and J usage is TRBJ2-1, with 7 positions matching TRBD2. The germline V gene encodes CDR1 KGHDR and CDR2 SFDVKD. This CDR3 contains 15 residues. J was trimmed by 6 bases and V by 2 bases; bases with no gene match: 6. CDR3 DNA: TGTGCCACCAGTGATTGGGGCGGGGGAGGCAATGAGCAGTTCTTC. As protein: CATSDWGGGGNEQFF.

The chain links TRBV2 to TRBJ2-7; TRBD2 aligns across 9 bases. Germline-derived CDR1 and CDR2 are SNHLY and FYNNEI. This CDR3 spans 13 amino acids. J lost 7 bases, V lost 4 bases, and 5 bases had no gene match. This CDR3 reads CASSVASGVEQYF. CDR3 sequence (DNA): TGTGCCAGCAGTGTGGCTAGCGGGGTTGAGCAGTACTTC.

The rearrangement uses TRBV5-1 and TRBJ2-2; no reliable D call. Germline loops: CDR1 SGHRS, CDR2 YFSETQ. The CDR3 consists of 13 residues. V lost 5 bases and J lost 4, with 9 bases in between. The CDR3 loop is CASSPGSTGELFF. For the CDR3, the DNA is TGCGCCAGCAGTCCGGGTTCCACCGGGGAGCTGTTTTTT. The full variable domain, completed using reference TRBV5-1 and TRBJ2-2, is KAGVTQTPRYLIKTRGQQVTLSCSPISGHRSVSWYQQTPGQGLQFLFEYFSETQRNKGNFPGRFSGRQFSNSRSEMNVSTLELGDSALYLCASSPGSTGELFFGEGSRLTVL.

The rearrangement uses TRBV18 and TRBJ1-4, with D possibly TRBD1 on 6 matching bases. The CDR3 runs 14 residues. CDR1 KGHSH and CDR2 LQKENI come from the germline V gene. V lost 3 bases and J 8 bases, leaving 13 bases between the germline ends. As DNA, the CDR3 is TGTGCCAGCTCACCGACACAGGGAGCCGAAAAACTGTTTTTT. Protein product: CASSPTQGAEKLFF.

The chain employs TRBV28 and TRBJ2-7; TRBD1 matches at 8 bases. The V gene's germline CDR1 is MDHEN and CDR2 SYDVKM. CDR3 length: 14 residues. The J segment lost 6 bases and the V segment lost 6 bases, leaving 10 bases of the junction unmatched. The chain's CDR3 is CASRGQAAGREQYF. The CDR3 bases are TGTGCCAGCAGGGGACAGGCCGCTGGTCGCGAGCAGTACTTC.

The chain joins TRBV2 to TRBJ1-2, with D maybe TRBD1 (5 bases). The ends were cut back, 4 bases at V and 5 bases at J, with 11 bases in the middle. CDR1 and CDR2 from the germline V gene are SNHLY and FYNNEI. The CDR3 contains 13 residues. The CDR3 loop reads CASSGQRGYGYTF. Here the CDR3 DNA reads TGTGCCAGCAGTGGGCAGCGGGGGTATGGCTACACCTTC.

The rearrangement joins TRBV7-3 to TRBJ1-6, with a possible D match to TRBD1 (5 bases). V was cut by 2 bases and J by 7 bases, with 12 bases left in between. The germline gives CDR1 SGHTA, CDR2 FQGTGA. The CDR3 has 15 residues. In nucleotides, the CDR3 is TGTGCCAGCAGCTTACAGGCAGGGAGGAATTCACCCCTCCACTTT. Translating gives CASSLQAGRNSPLHF.

The chain employs TRBV19 and TRBJ2-3; D is unclear. Germline V CDR1 and CDR2: LNHDA, SQIVND (reference sequence). Trimming cost V 1 base and J 6 bases, with 5 bases left between them. The CDR3 length is 12 residues. The CDR3 nucleotides read TGTGCCAGTAGTATAGGCCTGGATACGCAGTATTTT. Protein product: CASSIGLDTQYF.

This sequence joins TRBV5-1 and TRBJ1-3; D is ambiguous. V was trimmed by 0 bases and J by 0 bases, leaving 10 bases between them. There are 16 residues in the CDR3. Germline V lookup: CDR1 SGHRS, CDR2 YFSETQ. DNA of the CDR3: TGCGCCAGCAGCTTGGCAGGCGAATACTCTGGAAACACCATATATTTT. Amino acid sequence: CASSLAGEYSGNTIYF. The full variable domain, with the rest looked up from reference TRBV5-1 and TRBJ1-3, is KAGVTQTPRYLIKTRGQQVTLSCSPISGHRSVSWYQQTPGQGLQFLFEYFSETQRNKGNFPGRFSGRQFSNSRSEMNVSTLELGDSALYLCASSLAGEYSGNTIYFGEGSWLTVV.